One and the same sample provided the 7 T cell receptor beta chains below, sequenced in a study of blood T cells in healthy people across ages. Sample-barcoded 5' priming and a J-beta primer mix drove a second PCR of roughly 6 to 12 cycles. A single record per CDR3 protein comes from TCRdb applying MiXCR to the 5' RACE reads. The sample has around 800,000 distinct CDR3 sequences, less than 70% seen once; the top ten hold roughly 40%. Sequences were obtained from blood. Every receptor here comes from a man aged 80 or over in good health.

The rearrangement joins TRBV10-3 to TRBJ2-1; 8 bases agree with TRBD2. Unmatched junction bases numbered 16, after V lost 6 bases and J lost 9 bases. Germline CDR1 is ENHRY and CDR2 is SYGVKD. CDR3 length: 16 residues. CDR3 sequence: CAISNPGGGHSFEQFF. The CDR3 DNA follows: TGTGCCATCAGCAACCCGGGGGGGGGCCACTCCTTTGAGCAGTTCTTC.

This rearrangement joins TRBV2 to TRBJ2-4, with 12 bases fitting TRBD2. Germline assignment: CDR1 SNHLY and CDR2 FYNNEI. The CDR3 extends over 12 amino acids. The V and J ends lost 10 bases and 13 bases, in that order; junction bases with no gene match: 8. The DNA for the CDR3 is TGTGCCATCATTAGACTAGCGGGGGAGCAGTACTTC. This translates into CAIIRLAGEQYF.

This CDR3 is CASSKASKGYTF. In DNA form, the CDR3 reads TGTGCCAGCAGCAAAGCGTCCAAAGGCTACACCTTC. The chain joins TRBV21-1 to TRBJ1-2. TRBV21-1 is a pseudogene segment. The CDR3 has 12 amino acids.

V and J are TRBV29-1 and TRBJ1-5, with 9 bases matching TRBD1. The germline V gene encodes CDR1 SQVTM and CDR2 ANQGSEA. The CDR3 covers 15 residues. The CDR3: CNVAGTGSGNQPQHF. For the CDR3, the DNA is TGCAACGTAGCCGGGACAGGGTCAGGGAATCAGCCCCAGCATTTT. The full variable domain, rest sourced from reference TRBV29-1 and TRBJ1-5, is SAVISQKPSRDICQRGTSLTIQCQVDSQVTMMFWYRQQPGQSLTLIATANQGSEATYESGFVIDKFPISRPNLTFSTLTVSNMSPEDSSIYLCNVAGTGSGNQPQHFGDGTRLSIL.

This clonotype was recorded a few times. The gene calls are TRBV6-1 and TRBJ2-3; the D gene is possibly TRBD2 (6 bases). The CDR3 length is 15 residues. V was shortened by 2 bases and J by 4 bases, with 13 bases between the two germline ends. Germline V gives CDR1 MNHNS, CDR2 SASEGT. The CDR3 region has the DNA TGTGCCAGCAGTGAATCTCGGGGGTTCGCAGATACGCAGTATTTT. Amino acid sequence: CASSESRGFADTQYF.

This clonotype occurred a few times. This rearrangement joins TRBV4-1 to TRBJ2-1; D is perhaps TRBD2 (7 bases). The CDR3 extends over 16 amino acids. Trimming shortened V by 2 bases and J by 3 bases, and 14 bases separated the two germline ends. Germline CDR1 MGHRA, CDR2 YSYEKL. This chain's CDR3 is CASSQSARGGYNEQFF. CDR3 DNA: TGCGCCAGCAGCCAAAGCGCGAGGGGGGGCTACAATGAGCAGTTCTTC.

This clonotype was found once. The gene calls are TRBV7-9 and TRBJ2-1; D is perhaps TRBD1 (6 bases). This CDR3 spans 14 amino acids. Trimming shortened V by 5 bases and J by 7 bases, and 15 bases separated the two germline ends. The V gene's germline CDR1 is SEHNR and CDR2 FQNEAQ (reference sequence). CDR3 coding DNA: TGTGCCAGCAGCCCAGACAGGAACGTGAATGAGCAGTTCTTC. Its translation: CASSPDRNVNEQFF.